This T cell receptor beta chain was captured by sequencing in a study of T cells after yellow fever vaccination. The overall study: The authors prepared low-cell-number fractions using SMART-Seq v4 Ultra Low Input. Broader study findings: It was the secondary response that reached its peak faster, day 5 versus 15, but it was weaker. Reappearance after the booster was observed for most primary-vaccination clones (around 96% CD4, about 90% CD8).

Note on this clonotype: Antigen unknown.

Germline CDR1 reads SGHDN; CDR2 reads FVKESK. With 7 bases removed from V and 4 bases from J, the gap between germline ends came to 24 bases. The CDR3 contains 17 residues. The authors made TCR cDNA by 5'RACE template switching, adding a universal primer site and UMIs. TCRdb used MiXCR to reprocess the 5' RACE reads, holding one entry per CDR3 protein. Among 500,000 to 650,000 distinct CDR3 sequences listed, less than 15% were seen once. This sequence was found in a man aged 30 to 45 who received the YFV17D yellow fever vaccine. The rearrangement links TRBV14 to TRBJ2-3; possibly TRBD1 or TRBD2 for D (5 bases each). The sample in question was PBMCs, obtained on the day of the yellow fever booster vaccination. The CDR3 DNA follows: TGTGCCAGCACCAGAGGTTTGGGACGCCAAAACGCAGATACGCAGTATTTT. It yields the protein CASTRGLGRQNADTQYF.